This entry lists 10 T cell receptor beta chains sequenced from one sample in a study of breast tumors, draining lymph nodes, adjacent tissues. TCRdb reprocessed the multiplex PCR reads with MiXCR, giving one entry per CDR3 protein. The table includes just under 65,000 distinct CDR3 sequences, approximately 57% detected once. The sample comprised breast tumor tissue. The receptor set was obtained from a female donor with breast cancer. Some clones in this sample may be carry-over from other donors' samples.

This clonotype has at least ten counts. The CDR3 reads CSAPEQGRYQPQHF. The CDR3 DNA follows: TGCAGTGCTCCAGAACAGGGTCGTTATCAGCCCCAGCATTTT. The chain recombines TRBV20-1 with TRBJ1-5, with D perhaps matching TRBD1 (6 bases). V dropped 5 bases and J dropped 5 bases, with 16 bases sitting between them. The CDR3 runs to 14 residues. The germline CDR1 and CDR2 sequences are DFQATT and SNEGSKA (reference sequence).

The J gene is TRBJ2-5, the V gene TRBV2, with 10 bases that match TRBD1. In germline, CDR1 is SNHLY, CDR2 FYNNEI. The CDR3 spans 13 residues. Unmatched junction bases numbered 4, after V lost 8 bases and J lost 4 bases. The CDR3 DNA reads TGTGCCAGCGGCCGGGACAGGGGAGAGACCCAGTACTTC. It encodes CASGRDRGETQYF.

This clonotype was observed at least ten times. A read error may explain this, as a much larger clone is one base away. No conserved phenylalanine or tryptophan is present at the end of the CDR3, so a read error is the likely explanation. The chain joins TRBV20-1 to TRBJ2-1; no clear D. Germline assignment: CDR1 DFQATT and CDR2 SNEGSKA (reference sequence). This CDR3 is built from 10 residues. The CDR3: CSANYGEQFS. The CDR3 DNA follows: TGCAGCGCAAATTACGGTGAGCAGTTCTCC.

The rearrangement uses TRBV20-1 and TRBJ2-5; possibly TRBD1 or TRBD2 for D (5 bases each). The germline V and J ends were trimmed by 5 bases and 4 bases, with 11 bases remaining between them. The CDR3 contains 12 residues. Germline loops: CDR1 DFQATT, CDR2 SNEGSKA (reference sequence). CDR3 in DNA: TGCAGTGCTCCGACTGGGGGAGAGACCCAGTACTTC. Residues: CSAPTGGETQYF.

The rearrangement links TRBV20-1 to TRBJ2-7; TRBD1 matches 9 bases. Trimming took 3 bases from V and 5 from J; bases not matched to a gene: 8. CDR1 and CDR2 from the germline V gene are DFQATT and SNEGSKA (reference sequence). The length of the CDR3 is 14 residues. The CDR3 DNA reads as TGCAGTGCTAGTGGCGACAGGGGGAGAAACGAGCAGTACTTC. Its protein product is CSASGDRGRNEQYF.

This chain joins TRBV5-1 and TRBJ1-5; 7 bases align to TRBD1. CDR1 and CDR2 (germline): SGHRS, YFSETQ. The CDR3 is 14 residues long. The V and J ends lost 0 bases and 6 bases, in that order; junction bases with no gene match: 3. Here the CDR3 reads CASSLAAGGQPQHF. Written as DNA, the CDR3 is TGCGCCAGCAGCTTGGCGGCAGGGGGTCAGCCCCAGCATTTT.

The chain combines TRBV9 with TRBJ2-5; no firm D call. V lost 0 bases to trimming and J lost 0 bases, with 3 bases between them. CDR1 and CDR2 from the germline V gene are SGDLS and YYNGEE. The CDR3 sequence is 13 residues long. CDR3: CASSVADQETQYF. CDR3 nucleotides: TGTGCCAGCAGCGTAGCGGACCAAGAGACCCAGTACTTC.

The V call is TRBV7-8, the J call TRBJ2-4; D possibly corresponds to TRBD1 (6 bases). CDR1 and CDR2 (germline): SGHVS, FQNEAQ. V dropped 2 bases and J dropped 5 bases, with 13 bases sitting between them. This CDR3 is built from 15 residues. CDR3 loop: CASSLIGGDENIQYF. The CDR3 coding sequence is TGTGCCAGCAGCTTAATAGGGGGTGACGAAAACATTCAGTACTTC.

This clonotype came up many times. The chain is built from TRBV30 and TRBJ1-4, with D tentatively TRBD1 (6 bases). Between the trimmed V and J ends, which lost 0 bases and 8 bases, there was a span of 10 bases. CDR3 length equals 13 residues. Looked up from germline, CDR1 is GTSNPN and CDR2 is SVGIG (reference sequence). In DNA, the CDR3 is TGTGCCTGGAGTGTACAGGGAGACGAAAAACTGTTTTTT. This sequence encodes CAWSVQGDEKLFF.

Many counts were recorded for this clonotype. V usage is TRBV6-5 and J usage is TRBJ1-3; D not certain. Trimming removed 4 bases from V and 4 bases from J, with 11 bases in between. Germline V CDR1 and CDR2: MNHEY, SVGAGI. The CDR3 has 14 amino acids. Here the CDR3 reads CASSSTGYGNTIYF. In DNA, the CDR3 is TGTGCCAGCAGTTCCACGGGGTACGGAAACACCATATATTTT.